These 15 T cell receptor beta chains originate from one sample sequenced in a study of blood T cell repertoires in COVID-19. Some clones are missing from TCRdb's copy, which holds only in-frame ones; the method was immunoSEQ multiplex PCR. The data show around 70,000 clones, more than 80% seen once. Sequencing was performed on peripheral blood. The source of these receptors is a woman of 80 years or more with active or convalescent COVID-19.

The table lists this clone with a few counts. The chain uses TRBV11-3 and TRBJ2-7; 14 bases fit TRBD2. Germline CDR1 SGHNT, CDR2 YENEEA. The CDR3 is 17 residues long. The V segment lost 5 bases and the J segment 0 bases; nucleotides outside the gene matches: 6. The DNA of the CDR3 is TGTGCCAGCAGCGACTGGACTAGCGGGAGGAGCTCCTACGAGCAGTACTTC. Residues: CASSDWTSGRSSYEQYF.

V is TRBV18 and J is TRBJ2-3; TRBD2 agrees at 10 bases. This CDR3 has 16 amino acids. V lost 5 bases and J lost 3; bases outside the gene matches: 8. Germline V lookup: CDR1 KGHSH, CDR2 LQKENI. CDR3 residues: CASSIDVAGGTDTQYF. The CDR3 nucleotides are TGTGCCAGCTCAATTGACGTAGCGGGAGGAACAGATACGCAGTATTTT.

The chain is built from TRBV7-3 and TRBJ2-7, with TRBD1 matching 11 bases. The CDR3 is 14 residues long. The germline V gene encodes CDR1 SGHTA and CDR2 FQGTGA. The V segment lost 5 bases and the J segment 2 bases; nucleotides outside the gene matches: 2. CDR3 protein: CASSLGQGAYEQYF. DNA for the CDR3: TGTGCCAGCAGCCTGGGACAGGGGGCCTACGAGCAGTACTTC.

This chain connects TRBV18 to TRBJ1-4; possible D gene TRBD1, 6 bases. Germline values: CDR1 KGHSH, CDR2 LQKENI. V was clipped by 3 bases and J by 7 bases, with 9 bases between them. This CDR3 is 13 amino acids long. CDR3 in DNA: TGTGCCAGCTCACCTCAGACAGGTGAAAAACTGTTTTTT. Its protein product is CASSPQTGEKLFF.

This clone has a handful of counts. CDR3 nucleotides: TGTGCCAGCAGCTACCAACAGGGGGCTCTCACTGAAGCTTTCTTT. As protein: CASSYQQGALTEAFF. The chain combines TRBV13 with TRBJ1-1; 9 bases fit TRBD1. V was pared by 4 bases and J by 4 bases, with 7 bases of the junction left unmatched. The CDR3 length is 15 residues. Per germline, CDR1 PRHDT and CDR2 FYEKMQ (reference sequence).

The chain carries TRBV29-1 and TRBJ1-1, with 7 bases matching TRBD1. V shed 7 bases and J 2 bases; nucleotides not matched to a gene: 7. CDR1 is SQVTM and CDR2 is ANQGSEA in the germline V gene. CDR3 length equals 13 residues. CDR3 in amino acids: CSASWDSNTEAFF. The CDR3 region has the DNA TGCAGCGCATCATGGGACAGCAACACTGAAGCTTTCTTT.

The chain joins TRBV2 to TRBJ1-2, with 8 positions matching TRBD1. The CDR3 has 14 amino acids. V lost 4 bases and J lost 8; bases outside the gene matches: 9. Germline CDR1 is SNHLY and CDR2 is FYNNEI. CDR3 region: CASSVAGGGGGYTF. In DNA form, the CDR3 reads TGTGCCAGCAGTGTTGCAGGGGGCGGTGGAGGCTACACCTTC.

The chain has TRBV7-8 and TRBJ2-7, with 7 bases matching TRBD1. CDR1 and CDR2 (germline): SGHVS, FQNEAQ. The CDR3 loop spans 14 amino acids. With 6 bases clipped from V and 7 bases from J, the junction kept 12 bases outside the gene matches. DNA of the CDR3: TGTGCCAGCAGTTTTAGACAGGGCCCTACGGAGCAGTACTTC. As protein: CASSFRQGPTEQYF.

V gene TRBV18 combines with J gene TRBJ1-4; the D gene is possibly TRBD1 (6 bases). Trimming shortened V by 2 bases and J by 8 bases, and 9 bases separated the two germline ends. The germline V gene has CDR1 KGHSH and CDR2 LQKENI. The length of the CDR3 is 13 residues. In DNA, the CDR3 is TGTGCCAGCTCACCAAACCAGGGGGAAAAACTGTTTTTT. Its translation: CASSPNQGEKLFF.

The rearrangement uses TRBV5-6 and TRBJ2-5, with D tentatively TRBD1 (5 bases). Germline-derived CDR1 and CDR2 are SGHDT and YYEEEE. V was shortened by 2 bases and J by 0 bases, with 14 bases between the two germline ends. The CDR3 is 16 residues long. For the CDR3, the DNA is TGTGCCAGCAGCTTACAGGTTCGAGACTACCAAGAGACCCAGTACTTC. Encoded protein: CASSLQVRDYQETQYF.

The rearrangement uses TRBV28 and TRBJ2-2; no reliable D call. V was trimmed by 7 bases and J by 3 bases, leaving 9 bases between them. Germline CDR1 and CDR2: MDHEN and SYDVKM. The CDR3 has 13 amino acids. CDR3 sequence reads: CASNTIHTGELFF. The CDR3 coding sequence is TGTGCCAGCAACACGATACACACCGGGGAGCTGTTTTTT.

This clone occurred many times. V is TRBV28 and J is TRBJ1-4; a possible D gene is TRBD1 (5 bases). CDR3 size: 14 residues. Trimming took 3 bases from V and 8 from J, leaving 13 bases between them. From germline, CDR1 is MDHEN and CDR2 SYDVKM. CDR3 amino acids: CASSFAGVREKLFF. The CDR3 DNA follows: TGTGCCAGCAGTTTTGCGGGGGTTAGGGAAAAACTGTTTTTT.

Regarding this clone: The sample carries other DNA sequences with the same CDR3. The chain recombines TRBV5-1 with TRBJ1-6; 9 bases align to TRBD1. This CDR3 comprises 15 residues. The junction had 6 bases not matched to a gene; V was cut back by 4 bases and J by 7 bases. In germline, CDR1 is SGHRS, CDR2 YFSETQ. DNA for the CDR3: TGCGCCAGCAGCCCCCGGACAGGGGAAAATTCACCCCTCCACTTT. It yields the protein CASSPRTGENSPLHF.

The rearrangement joins TRBV11-1 to TRBJ2-7; perhaps TRBD1 as D (5 bases). This CDR3 has 16 residues. V shed 3 bases and J shed 3 bases, with 18 bases lying between them. From germline, CDR1 is SGHAT and CDR2 FQDESV (reference sequence). The CDR3 nucleotides are TGTGCCAGCAGCTTGACCGGACGGAGACAGATCTACGAGCAGTACTTC. Translation gives CASSLTGRRQIYEQYF.

This clone appeared a few times. The chain links TRBV18 to TRBJ2-2; D remains ambiguous. The ends were cut back, 4 bases at V and 4 bases at J, with 4 bases in the middle. The CDR3 contains 12 residues. Per the germline V gene, CDR1 is KGHSH and CDR2 is LQKENI. CDR3 sequence reads: CASSLFTGELFF. The DNA of the CDR3 is TGTGCCAGCTCACTATTCACCGGGGAGCTGTTTTTT.